What follows are 20 T cell receptor beta chains derived from one specimen sequenced in a study of lymphopenia after photon versus proton radiotherapy (dated by TCRdb to the late 2010s). Receptor libraries were prepared by the immunoSEQ multiplex PCR assay. What TCRdb holds here is the immuneACCESS table cut down to in-frame rearrangements. Part of the clones is not present; checked against another copy, under half of the missing clones reflect an unresolved V gene, and the others are unexplained. Recorded for this sample are some 64,000 clones; 87% of them occurred a single time. 10% to 15% of the sample lies in the top ten. The input for sequencing was peripheral blood, taken from a patient treated with proton-based radiotherapy. The receptor set was obtained from a man of 80 years or more with esophageal cancer.

The gene calls are TRBV13 and TRBJ1-6; unclear D gene. Germline-derived CDR1 and CDR2 are PRHDT and FYEKMQ (reference sequence). Trimming took 6 bases from V and 8 from J, leaving 17 bases between them. The CDR3 is made up of 15 amino acids. The CDR3 reads CASSITGFADSPLHF. DNA of the CDR3: TGTGCCAGCAGTATAACGGGCTTTGCAGATTCACCCCTCCACTTT.

This clone was detected only a few times. CDR3 bases: TGTGCCAGCTCACCAAGCGACAGGGATTACTATGGCTACACCTTC. This encodes CASSPSDRDYYGYTF. The rearrangement joins TRBV18 to TRBJ1-2; 7 bases line up with TRBD1. CDR3 length: 15 amino acids. Germline lookup yields CDR1 KGHSH and CDR2 LQKENI. V lost 2 bases, J lost 3 bases, and 6 bases stayed unmatched.

The rearrangement links TRBV7-9 to TRBJ1-5, with 8 bases aligning to TRBD1. Looked up from germline, CDR1 is SEHNR and CDR2 is FQNEAQ (reference sequence). Losses at the gene ends were 5 bases for V and 4 bases for J; bases not matched to a gene: 7. This CDR3 comprises 15 residues. The CDR3: CASSPGQGRNQPQHF. In DNA form, the CDR3 reads TGTGCCAGCAGCCCTGGACAGGGCCGAAATCAGCCCCAGCATTTT.

The CDR3, as DNA: TGCGCCAGCAGCTTGAGCTTAGGCGGGCCGACCTACGAGCAGTACTTC. This encodes CASSLSLGGPTYEQYF. The chain carries TRBV5-1 and TRBJ2-7; TRBD2 might be the D (5 bases). Germline loops: CDR1 SGHRS, CDR2 YFSETQ. Deletions cut 1 base from V and 2 bases from J, with 16 bases between. The CDR3 spans 16 residues.

In this sample, this clone turned up once. This CDR3 is CSVEENYEQYF. DNA of the CDR3: TGCAGCGTTGAAGAAAACTACGAGCAGTACTTC. V gene TRBV29-1 combines with J gene TRBJ2-7, with D hard to call. The CDR3 is 11 residues long. Germline V lookup: CDR1 SQVTM, CDR2 ANQGSEA. Between the trimmed V and J ends, which lost 0 bases and 3 bases, there was a span of 3 bases.

This clone has only a few counts. The chain recombines TRBV5-5 with TRBJ1-6; D is unresolved. Germline CDR1 reads SGHKS; CDR2 reads YYEKEE (reference sequence). The V end was cut by 1 base, the J end by 0 bases, with 8 bases between. The CDR3 is made up of 16 amino acids. CDR3 sequence (DNA): TGTGCCAGCAGCTTGTCCGTATTCTCCTATAATTCACCCCTCCACTTT. As protein: CASSLSVFSYNSPLHF.

This clone was seen once. This chain connects TRBV4-3 to TRBJ2-2, with D unclear. V was trimmed by 0 bases and J by 2 bases, leaving 10 bases between them. The CDR3 is 16 amino acids. Per the germline V gene, CDR1 is LGHNA and CDR2 is YSLEER. CDR3 in DNA: TGCGCCAGCAGCCAAGAACCTGGGTCAAACACCGGGGAGCTGTTTTTT. It encodes CASSQEPGSNTGELFF.

This clone was counted a few times. The V gene is TRBV19, the J gene TRBJ1-4, with a tentative D call TRBD1 (5 bases). The length of the CDR3 is 14 residues. V lost 5 bases to trimming and J lost 7 bases, with 14 bases between them. Germline CDR1 and CDR2: LNHDA and SQIVND (reference sequence). The DNA of the CDR3 is TGTGCCAGTAGTCCTATCCAGGGTAGTGAAAAACTGTTTTTT. Its protein is CASSPIQGSEKLFF.

The chain combines TRBV11-3 with TRBJ2-2; TRBD2 matches at 14 bases. J gave up 5 bases and V 5 bases, and 4 bases lay outside the gene matches. The CDR3 has 16 residues. Germline V gene data show CDR1 as SGHNT and CDR2 as YENEEA. CDR3 in amino acids: CASSPGTSGSTGELFF. CDR3 nucleotide sequence: TGTGCCAGCAGCCCCGGGACTAGCGGGAGTACCGGGGAGCTGTTTTTT.

The chain uses TRBV30 and TRBJ2-7; 8 bases fit TRBD1. CDR1 is GTSNPN, CDR2 SVGIG, per germline (reference sequence). The CDR3 extends over 17 amino acids. Losses at the gene ends were 0 bases for V and 2 bases for J; bases not matched to a gene: 12. The CDR3 coding sequence is TGTGCCTGGAGTGTATACAGGGGGTATCCCCAAACCTACGAGCAGTACTTC. It specifies CAWSVYRGYPQTYEQYF.

The chain links TRBV9 to TRBJ2-5, with D perhaps TRBD2 (6 bases). CDR1 SGDLS and CDR2 YYNGEE come from the germline V gene. The ends were cut back, 0 bases at V and 7 bases at J, with 16 bases in the middle. This CDR3 is 15 amino acids long. CDR3 protein: CASSVDSFSEGTQYF. As DNA, the CDR3 is TGTGCCAGCAGCGTAGACAGCTTTTCGGAGGGGACCCAGTACTTC.

The rearrangement links TRBV25-1 to TRBJ2-1; D ambiguous. Per germline, CDR1 MGHDK and CDR2 SYGVNS. The CDR3 runs to 10 residues. V lost 8 bases and J lost 7, with 6 bases in between. The CDR3 nucleotides are TGTGCCAGCTTCAGGAATGAGCAGTTCTTC. Encoded protein: CASFRNEQFF. Combining the CDR3 with reference TRBV25-1 and TRBJ2-1 gives the whole variable domain EADIYQTPRYLVIGTGKKITLECSQTMGHDKMYWYQQDPGMELHLIHYSYGVNSTEKGDLSSESTVSRIRTEHFPLTLESARPSHTSQYLCASFRNEQFFGPGTRLTVL.

The chain links TRBV10-3 to TRBJ2-2; 7 positions match TRBD2. The CDR3 has 16 residues. Germline values: CDR1 ENHRY, CDR2 SYGVKD. V shed 3 bases and J 0 bases; nucleotides not matched to a gene: 4. In DNA form, the CDR3 reads TGTGCCATCAGTGATTTAGGGACTACGAACACCGGGGAGCTGTTTTTT. It yields the protein CAISDLGTTNTGELFF.

This clone has more than one count but fewer than ten. V is TRBV30 and J is TRBJ1-2, with D unclear. The CDR3 is 13 residues long. V was cut by 0 bases and J by 8 bases, with 13 bases left in between. The germline gives CDR1 GTSNPN, CDR2 SVGIG (reference sequence). This CDR3 reads CAWSVPARRGYTF. Here the CDR3 DNA reads TGTGCCTGGAGTGTACCGGCGAGGAGGGGCTACACCTTC.

This chain links TRBV27 with TRBJ1-1; 7 nucleotides align to TRBD1. Germline trimming cut 4 bases from V and 1 base from J; bases unmatched to any gene: 3. This CDR3 spans 14 amino acids. Germline CDR1 reads MNHEY; CDR2 reads SMNVEV (reference sequence). The CDR3 region is CASSSRQGNTEAFF. The CDR3 DNA reads as TGTGCCAGCAGTTCCCGACAGGGGAACACTGAAGCTTTCTTT.

This chain connects TRBV27 to TRBJ1-4; weak D call: TRBD1 (5 bases). The CDR3 consists of 15 residues. Trimming removed 4 bases from V and 6 bases from J, with 15 bases in between. The germline gives CDR1 MNHEY, CDR2 SMNVEV (reference sequence). DNA for the CDR3: TGTGCCAGCAGTTATTCTGGCAGGGAGTATGAAAAACTGTTTTTT. Translated: CASSYSGREYEKLFF. Filled out from reference TRBV27 and TRBJ1-4, the complete variable domain reads EAQVTQNPRYLITVTGKKLTVTCSQNMNHEYMSWYRQDPGLGLRQIYYSMNVEVTDKGDVPEGYKVSRKEKRNFPLILESPSPNQTSLYFCASSYSGREYEKLFFGSGTQLSVL.

The chain joins TRBV7-8 to TRBJ2-2, with 7 nucleotides matching TRBD2. V was clipped by 4 bases and J by 3 bases; unmatched bases: 5. CDR3 length: 15 amino acids. Germline V gene data show CDR1 as SGHVS and CDR2 as FQNEAQ. CDR3 in DNA: TGTGCCAGCAGCTCCGTGGGAGGGCACACCGGGGAGCTGTTTTTT. This gives the protein CASSSVGGHTGELFF.

The genes are TRBV6-1 and TRBJ1-3; 7 bases agree with TRBD1. CDR1 is MNHNS, CDR2 SASEGT, per germline. This CDR3 has 14 residues. V shed 8 bases and J 0 bases; nucleotides not matched to a gene: 4. The CDR3 DNA reads TGTGCCAGCTCTACAGGGGACTCTGGAAACACCATATATTTT. Residues: CASSTGDSGNTIYF.

The chain uses TRBV6-5 and TRBJ1-5; maybe TRBD1 (5 bases). CDR1 MNHEY and CDR2 SVGAGI come from the germline V gene. The CDR3 spans 14 residues. Trimming removed 5 bases from V and 4 bases from J, with 12 bases in between. The CDR3 sequence is CASSPTRGNQPQHF. The CDR3 nucleotides read TGTGCCAGCAGTCCCACTAGGGGAAATCAGCCCCAGCATTTT.

The chain combines TRBV5-1 with TRBJ2-3; 8 bases are shared with TRBD2. This CDR3 comprises 15 residues. V dropped 4 bases and J dropped 5; count of bases not matched to a gene: 9. Per germline, CDR1 SGHRS and CDR2 YFSETQ. The chain's CDR3 is CASSLKREPGDTQYF. The DNA for the CDR3 is TGCGCCAGCAGCCTGAAGCGGGAGCCCGGAGATACGCAGTATTTT.